A single sample is the source of the 2 T cell receptor beta chains below, sequenced in a study of T cell responses to AZD1222 COVID-19 vaccine. TCRdb keeps only in-frame clones here, not all; method: immunoSEQ multiplex PCR. The table lists about 120,000 clones, approximately 83% of them singletons. This sample comprised peripheral blood, obtained on day 0 of AZD1222 vaccination. These receptor sequences come from an adult in good health.

The V gene is TRBV19, the J gene TRBJ2-7, with D perhaps matching TRBD1 (7 bases). Germline CDR1 reads LNHDA; CDR2 reads SQIVND (reference sequence). This CDR3 has 14 amino acids. V dropped 2 bases and J dropped 6 bases, with 14 bases sitting between them. The chain's CDR3 is CASSIQGGPAEQYF. CDR3 DNA: TGTGCCAGTAGTATACAGGGGGGACCGGCCGAGCAGTACTTC.

The genes are TRBV5-1 and TRBJ2-7; 8 nucleotides match TRBD2. Germline values: CDR1 SGHRS, CDR2 YFSETQ. This CDR3 has 13 residues. V shed 0 bases, J shed 5 bases, and the junction held 1 base outside the gene matches. The CDR3 spells CASSLELADEQYF. In nucleotides, the CDR3 is TGCGCCAGCAGCTTGGAACTAGCGGACGAGCAGTACTTC.